This T cell receptor (beta chain) stems from a study of OX40 agonist ivuxolimab in advanced cancers. Notes on the study in general: In CD8+ T cells, expanded clones were on average more numerous than in CD4+.

Here immunoSEQ multiplex PCR was the method, and the copy in TCRdb shows in-frame clones only, minus some. The sample consists of over 80,000 clones, approximately 91% of them appearing once. The CDR3 spans 16 residues. The germline V gene encodes CDR1 SEHNR and CDR2 FQNEAQ (reference sequence). The V gene lost 6 bases and the J gene lost 1 base, with 15 bases spanning the gap. About this clone: No antigen is known for it.

This sample comprised CD4+ or CD8+ T cells sorted from blood, obtained in a trial of the OX40 agonist ivuxolimab. The chain is built from TRBV7-9 and TRBJ2-2; D perhaps matches TRBD2 (6 bases). This TCR came from an adult with an advanced solid tumor such as melanoma, head and neck, liver or kidney cancer. The CDR3 DNA reads as TGTGCCAGCAGGAGGTTTCGGGGAGGGAACACCGGGGAGCTGTTTTTT. Amino acids: CASRRFRGGNTGELFF.